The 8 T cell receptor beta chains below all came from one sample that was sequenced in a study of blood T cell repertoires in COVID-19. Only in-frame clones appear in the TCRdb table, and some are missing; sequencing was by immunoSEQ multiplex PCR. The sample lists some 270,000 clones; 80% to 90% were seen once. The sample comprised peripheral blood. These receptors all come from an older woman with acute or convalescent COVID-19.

CDR3 sequence: CASSPQSSGLGRYEQYF. CDR3 nucleotides: TGTGCCAGCTCACCTCAGTCCTCGGGACTAGGGAGATACGAGCAGTACTTC. The rearrangement joins TRBV18 to TRBJ2-7; TRBD2 matches 8 bases. Germline lookup yields CDR1 KGHSH and CDR2 LQKENI. J gave up 4 bases and V 3 bases, and 14 bases lay outside the gene matches. The CDR3 is 17 residues long.

CDR3 nucleotides: TGTGCAAGTCGCTTAGTACAGTACAATGAGCAGTTCTTC. This encodes CASRLVQYNEQFF. V usage is TRBV12-2 and J usage is TRBJ2-1; no check of the table's D call, TRBD1, against the DNA was made. TRBV12-2 is classified as a pseudogene. The CDR3 spans 13 residues.

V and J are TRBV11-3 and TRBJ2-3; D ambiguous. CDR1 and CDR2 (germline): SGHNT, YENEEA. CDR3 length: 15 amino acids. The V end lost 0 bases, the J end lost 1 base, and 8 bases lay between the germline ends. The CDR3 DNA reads TGTGCCAGCAGCTTAGACGGTTACGGCACAGATACGCAGTATTTT. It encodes CASSLDGYGTDTQYF.

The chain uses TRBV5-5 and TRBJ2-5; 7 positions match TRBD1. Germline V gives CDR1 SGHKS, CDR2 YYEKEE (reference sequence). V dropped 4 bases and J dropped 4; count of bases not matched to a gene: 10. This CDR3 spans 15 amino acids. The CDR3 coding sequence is TGTGCCAGCAGCGTCCGACAGGGTACGGGAGAGACCCAGTACTTC. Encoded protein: CASSVRQGTGETQYF.

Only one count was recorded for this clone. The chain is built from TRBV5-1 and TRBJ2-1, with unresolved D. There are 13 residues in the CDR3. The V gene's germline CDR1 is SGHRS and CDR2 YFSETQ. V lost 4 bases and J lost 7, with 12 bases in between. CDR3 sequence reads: CASSGAVENEQFF. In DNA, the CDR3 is TGCGCCAGCAGCGGCGCAGTGGAGAATGAGCAGTTCTTC.

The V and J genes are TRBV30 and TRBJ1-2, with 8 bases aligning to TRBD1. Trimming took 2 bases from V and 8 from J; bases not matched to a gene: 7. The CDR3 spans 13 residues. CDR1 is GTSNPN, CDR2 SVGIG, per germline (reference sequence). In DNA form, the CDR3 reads TGTGCCTGGAGTCGGGACAGGCCGTGGGGCTACACCTTC. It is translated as CAWSRDRPWGYTF. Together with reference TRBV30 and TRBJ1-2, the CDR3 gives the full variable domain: SQTIHQWPATLVQPVGSPLSLECTVEGTSNPNLYWYRQAAGRGLQLLFYSVGIGQISSEVPQNLSASRPQDRQFILSSKKLLLSDSGFYLCAWSRDRPWGYTFGSGTRLTVV.

The DNA for the CDR3 is TGTGCTAGTGGCTTCGAGCGACTAGCGGCAAGCACAGATACGCAGTATTTT. The encoded protein is CASGFERLAASTDTQYF. The V and J genes are TRBV12-5 and TRBJ2-3; TRBD2 agrees at 9 bases. Trimming removed 6 bases from V and 0 bases from J; junction bases left unmatched: 10. The CDR3 length is 17 residues. Germline CDR1 and CDR2: LGHNT and FRNRAP.

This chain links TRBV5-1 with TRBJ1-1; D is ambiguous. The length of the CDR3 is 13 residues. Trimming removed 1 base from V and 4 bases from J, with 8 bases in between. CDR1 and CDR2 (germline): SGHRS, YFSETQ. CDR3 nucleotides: TGCGCCAGCAGCTTGAGGGAGGGCACTGAAGCTTTCTTT. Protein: CASSLREGTEAFF.